This T cell receptor (beta chain) was sequenced in a study of blood T cell repertoires in COVID-19. Background on the study: Whether acute or convalescent, the COVID-19 samples came from the United States, Italy and Spain.

Repertoires were generated with immunoSEQ multiplex PCR, while TCRdb's copy carries only in-frame clones and drops some. The sample has approximately 350,000 clones; about 90% are singletons. Recovery among Cohort 3 donors was established by two negative PCRs, clearance, or symptom resolution. The CDR3 is 15 amino acids. Trimming stripped 3 bases from V and 6 bases from J, with 15 bases between. From germline, CDR1 is MDHEN and CDR2 SYDVKM. Material: PBMCs or T cells enriched from blood (not recorded which). This TCR derives from a woman aged 25 to 39 who had recovered from COVID-19. This rearrangement joins TRBV28 to TRBJ2-1; tentatively, D is TRBD2 (5 bases). The CDR3 spells CASSFSWELGNEQFF. CDR3 sequence (DNA): TGTGCCAGCAGTTTTTCGTGGGAGCTTGGCAATGAGCAGTTCTTC.